The 30 T cell receptor beta chains below all came from one sample that was sequenced in a study of blood T cell repertoires in COVID-19. The repertoire was sequenced with immunoSEQ multiplex PCR; TCRdb's copy has only in-frame clones and lacks some. This sample yields about 280,000 clones, of which 88% are seen a single time; 11% belongs to the top ten. The material sequenced was peripheral blood. The source is a young woman with COVID-19, enrolled during active disease.

About this clone: Additional DNA sequences in this sample encode the identical CDR3. The chain joins TRBV28 to TRBJ1-5; TRBD1 might be the D (5 bases). The V gene's germline CDR1 is MDHEN and CDR2 SYDVKM. The V end was cut by 1 base, the J end by 5 bases, with 6 bases between. The length of the CDR3 is 13 residues. For the CDR3, the DNA is TGTGCCAGCAGTTTATCAGGGTATCAGCCCCAGCATTTT. It yields the protein CASSLSGYQPQHF.

The chain employs TRBV9 and TRBJ2-7, with D maybe TRBD1 (5 bases). Germline CDR1 and CDR2: SGDLS and YYNGEE. This CDR3 region has 15 residues. V was shortened by 4 bases and J by 4 bases, with 18 bases between the two germline ends. The CDR3 region has the DNA TGTGCCAGCAGCCCTGGCCGGCTAGGGGTTTACGAGCAGTACTTC. It encodes CASSPGRLGVYEQYF.

The chain recombines TRBV27 with TRBJ1-2; the match to TRBD1 covers 8 bases. The germline V gene encodes CDR1 MNHEY and CDR2 SMNVEV (reference sequence). After removal of 3 bases from V and 6 bases from J, the junction contained 6 bases not matched to a gene. This CDR3 has 14 residues. The CDR3: CASSFRDRRDGYTF. Here the CDR3 DNA reads TGTGCCAGCAGTTTTAGGGACAGGAGGGATGGCTACACCTTC.

This clone was recorded a few times. The chain is built from TRBV6-2 or TRBV6-3 and TRBJ2-3; D perhaps matches TRBD2 (7 bases). The CDR3 loop spans 14 amino acids. The V gene's germline CDR1 is MNHEY and CDR2 SVGEGT. V dropped 3 bases and J dropped 4 bases, with 11 bases sitting between them. CDR3 bases: TGTGCCAGCAGTTATGGGGGGGGCGCAGATACGCAGTATTTT. Amino acids: CASSYGGGADTQYF.

The chain combines TRBV7-9 with TRBJ2-7; 8 bases are a match to TRBD2. The CDR3 runs to 19 residues. The V gene's germline CDR1 is SEHNR and CDR2 FQNEAQ (reference sequence). The V gene end was trimmed by 5 bases and the J gene end by 2 bases; junction bases not matched to a gene: 20. CDR3 bases: TGTGCCAGCAGCCCACCGCGGGGGATTAGCGGGGCCAACGCCTACGAGCAGTACTTC. Encoded protein: CASSPPRGISGANAYEQYF. Looking up the rest from reference TRBV7-9 and TRBJ2-7 gives the full variable domain: DTGVSQNPRHKITKRGQNVTFRCDPISEHNRLYWYRQTLGQGPEFLTYFQNEAQLEKSRLLSDRFSAERPKGSFSTLEIQRTEQGDSAMYLCASSPPRGISGANAYEQYFGPGTRLTVT.

This chain joins TRBV19 and TRBJ1-4; no definite D call. V was clipped by 2 bases and J by 7 bases, with 8 bases between them. CDR1 is LNHDA, CDR2 SQIVND, per germline (reference sequence). There are 13 residues in the CDR3. The CDR3 here is CASSIYRSEKLFF. Written as DNA, the CDR3 is TGTGCCAGTAGTATATACCGGAGTGAAAAACTGTTTTTT.

The CDR3 region has the DNA TGTGCCTGGAGTCGGGACAAAGGCTATGGCTACACCTTC. Its protein is CAWSRDKGYGYTF. The V gene is TRBV30, the J gene TRBJ1-2, with D tentatively TRBD1 (6 bases). Germline V lookup: CDR1 GTSNPN, CDR2 SVGIG (reference sequence). The CDR3 length is 13 residues. The V end was cut by 2 bases, the J end by 4 bases, with 11 bases between.

This sequence joins TRBV4-1 and TRBJ2-7; D might be TRBD2 (6 bases). The CDR3 runs 16 residues. The ends were cut back, 4 bases at V and 2 bases at J, with 18 bases in the middle. In germline, CDR1 is MGHRA, CDR2 YSYEKL. DNA for the CDR3: TGCGCCAGCAGCCTAGCCTGGGGAGGATCCACCTACGAGCAGTACTTC. This translates into CASSLAWGGSTYEQYF.

The chain recombines TRBV29-1 with TRBJ2-1, with 11 bases matching TRBD2. This CDR3 spans 14 amino acids. Trimming removed 7 bases from V and 11 bases from J; junction bases left unmatched: 13. The germline V gene has CDR1 SQVTM and CDR2 ANQGSEA. The CDR3 here is CSGVAGGGLNKQFF. CDR3 DNA sequence: TGCAGCGGGGTAGCGGGAGGGGGCTTAAATAAGCAGTTCTTC.

This sequence joins TRBV7-9 and TRBJ2-4, with D perhaps matching TRBD1 (5 bases). Germline CDR1 and CDR2: SEHNR and FQNEAQ (reference sequence). Trimming left V 4 bases short and J 1 base short, with 8 bases between. This CDR3 spans 14 amino acids. CDR3 residues: CASSSAGAKNIQYF. The CDR3 DNA reads as TGTGCCAGCAGCTCCGCAGGGGCCAAAAACATTCAGTACTTC.

This clone has more than one count but fewer than ten. The chain has TRBV29-1 and TRBJ2-3, with D possibly matching TRBD2 (5 bases). Germline CDR1 is SQVTM and CDR2 is ANQGSEA. The germline V and J ends were trimmed by 4 bases and 2 bases, with 10 bases remaining between them. The CDR3 spans 13 residues. DNA for the CDR3: TGCAGCGTTGCCCGGGATACCACAGATACGCAGTATTTT. Its translation is CSVARDTTDTQYF.

J is TRBJ2-3 and V is TRBV11-2; 7 nucleotides align to TRBD1. The trim removed 8 bases at V and 3 bases at J, leaving 2 bases unmatched. Germline V gives CDR1 SGHAT, CDR2 FQNNGV. The CDR3 length is 12 residues. The CDR3 DNA reads as TGTGCCAGCGGCAGGGGGACAGATACGCAGTATTTT. It is translated as CASGRGTDTQYF.

V usage is TRBV9 and J usage is TRBJ2-7; D may be TRBD1 (6 bases). V was clipped by 4 bases and J by 2 bases, with 16 bases between them. Germline V gene data show CDR1 as SGDLS and CDR2 as YYNGEE. The CDR3 length is 15 residues. CDR3 region: CASSPHIDRPYEQYF. CDR3 in DNA: TGTGCCAGCAGCCCCCACATAGACAGGCCCTACGAGCAGTACTTC. The full variable domain, its missing parts supplied by reference TRBV9 and TRBJ2-7, is DSGVTQTPKHLITATGQRVTLRCSPRSGDLSVYWYQQSLDQGLQFLIQYYNGEERAKGNILERFSAQQFPDLHSELNLSSLELGDSALYFCASSPHIDRPYEQYFGPGTRLTVT.

The chain joins TRBV4-1 to TRBJ1-2; 11 bases line up with TRBD1. The CDR3 runs to 17 residues. Germline CDR1 and CDR2: MGHRA and YSYEKL. The V segment lost 7 bases and the J segment 6 bases; nucleotides outside the gene matches: 16. CDR3 region: CASTRGQGASRVDGYTF. The CDR3 nucleotides are TGCGCCAGCACCCGAGGACAGGGGGCGTCCCGGGTCGATGGCTACACCTTC.

The V and J genes are TRBV28 and TRBJ1-4, with 10 bases matching TRBD1. This CDR3 spans 15 amino acids. The J segment lost 3 bases and the V segment lost 5 bases, leaving 3 bases of the junction unmatched. Germline V gene sequence: CDR1 MDHEN, CDR2 SYDVKM. As DNA, the CDR3 is TGTGCCAGCAGTGACGGACAGGGGGCTAATGAAAAACTGTTTTTT. It codes for CASSDGQGANEKLFF.

The J gene is TRBJ2-7, the V gene TRBV29-1, with D possibly being TRBD2 (6 bases). Germline V lookup: CDR1 SQVTM, CDR2 ANQGSEA. The CDR3 runs to 11 residues. Trimming took 6 bases from V and 1 from J, leaving 7 bases between them. CDR3 bases: TGCAGCGTCGGGACTTCCTACGAGCAGTACTTC. This encodes CSVGTSYEQYF.

The genes are TRBV5-4 and TRBJ2-5; D may be TRBD2 (5 bases). The V and J ends lost 4 bases and 5 bases respectively, with 15 bases between them. The length of the CDR3 is 14 residues. Germline V CDR1 and CDR2: SGHNT, YYREEE (reference sequence). Here the CDR3 reads CASSSRGMGETQYF. The CDR3 DNA is TGTGCCAGCAGCAGTAGAGGGATGGGCGAGACCCAGTACTTC.

This clone was seen only a few times. This chain joins TRBV7-8 and TRBJ2-1; 11 bases map to TRBD2. V lost 1 base, J lost 6 bases, and 5 bases stayed unmatched. Germline CDR1 reads SGHVS; CDR2 reads FQNEAQ. This CDR3 is built from 16 residues. The CDR3 DNA follows: TGTGCCAGCAGCTTAGTTGGGACTAGCGGCCTCAATGAGCAGTTCTTC. Translated: CASSLVGTSGLNEQFF.

The genes are TRBV5-8 and TRBJ2-7, with D possibly being TRBD1 (6 bases). Trimming stripped 4 bases from V and 3 bases from J, with 17 bases between. The CDR3 totals 15 residues. The germline CDR1 and CDR2 sequences are SGHTS and YDEGEE. The CDR3 sequence: CASSPQTGNFYEQYF. CDR3 DNA: TGTGCCAGCAGCCCTCAGACAGGAAATTTCTACGAGCAGTACTTC. The whole variable domain, remainder taken from reference TRBV5-8 and TRBJ2-7, is EAGVTQSPTHLIKTRGQQATLRCSPISGHTSVYWYQQALGLGLQFLLWYDEGEERNRGNFPPRFSGRQFPNYSSELNVNALELEDSALYLCASSPQTGNFYEQYFGPGTRLTVT.

The chain's CDR3 is CASSQDLVQRIQYF. In nucleotides, the CDR3 is TGTGCCAGCAGCCAAGATCTAGTGCAGCGCATTCAGTACTTC. J is TRBJ2-4 and V is TRBV3-1 (or the pseudogene TRBV3-2), with D unresolved. The CDR3 contains 14 residues. CDR1 is LGHDT, CDR2 YNNKEL, per germline (reference sequence). V was shortened by 0 bases and J by 9 bases, with 12 bases between the two germline ends.

This sequence joins TRBV28 and TRBJ1-1, with 7 positions matching TRBD1. The CDR3 extends over 16 amino acids. J gave up 2 bases and V 5 bases, and 11 bases lay outside the gene matches. The germline gives CDR1 MDHEN, CDR2 SYDVKM. CDR3 sequence: CASSPLTGLGNTEAFF. The CDR3, as DNA: TGTGCCAGCAGTCCCTTGACAGGGTTGGGAAACACTGAAGCTTTCTTT.

The table lists this clone with a few counts. This chain uses TRBV30 with TRBJ1-6, with D tentatively TRBD1 (6 bases). Germline loops: CDR1 GTSNPN, CDR2 SVGIG (reference sequence). This CDR3 spans 16 amino acids. V gave up 3 bases and J gave up 0 bases, with 12 bases separating them. CDR3 region: CAWRTGGSSYNSPLHF. CDR3 in DNA: TGTGCCTGGAGGACGGGGGGCAGCTCCTATAATTCACCCCTCCACTTT.

V is TRBV27 and J is TRBJ2-3; D remains ambiguous. Germline CDR1 is MNHEY and CDR2 is SMNVEV (reference sequence). With 4 bases removed from V and 8 bases from J, the gap between germline ends came to 10 bases. The CDR3 loop spans 12 amino acids. CDR3 region: CASSSIPGTQYF. In DNA, the CDR3 is TGTGCCAGCAGTTCTATACCGGGTACGCAGTATTTT.

About this clone: Just one base apart from a much larger clone, this may be a read error. This sequence joins TRBV14 and TRBJ2-5; D gene ambiguous. The CDR3 is 11 residues long. Germline assignment: CDR1 SGHDN and CDR2 FVKESK. Trimming took off 4 bases at V and 5 bases at J, with 5 bases between the two ends. Written as DNA, the CDR3 is TGTGCCAGCAGCCCCGGGGAGACCCAGTACTTC. Translating gives CASSPGETQYF. The entire variable domain, with the rest obtained from reference TRBV14 and TRBJ2-5, is as follows: EAGVTQFPSHSVIEKGQTVTLRCDPISGHDNLYWYRRVMGKEIKFLLHFVKESKQDESGMPNNRFLAERTGGTYSTLKVQPAELEDSGVYFCASSPGETQYFGPGTRLLVL.

The chain carries TRBV15 and TRBJ1-2; perhaps TRBD1 as D (5 bases). CDR1 LNHNV and CDR2 YYDKDF come from the germline V gene (reference sequence). Trimming removed 5 bases from V and 8 bases from J, with 21 bases in between. This CDR3 spans 15 amino acids. CDR3 loop: CATSPPGGAVGGYTF. CDR3 nucleotides: TGTGCCACCAGCCCCCCCGGTGGGGCGGTTGGAGGCTACACCTTC.

The chain couples TRBV6-1 to TRBJ1-5; weak D call: TRBD1 (5 bases). The germline CDR1 and CDR2 sequences are MNHNS and SASEGT. V lost 3 bases to trimming and J lost 9 bases, with 18 bases between them. The CDR3 loop spans 15 amino acids. CDR3 loop: CASSERVGGFVPQHF. In DNA, the CDR3 is TGTGCCAGCAGTGAGAGAGTTGGGGGGTTTGTGCCCCAGCATTTT.

This chain connects TRBV3-1 (or the pseudogene TRBV3-2) to TRBJ1-2; 7 nucleotides agree with TRBD1. V gave up 5 bases and J gave up 4 bases; unmatched junction bases: 7. The germline V gene encodes CDR1 LGHDT and CDR2 YNNKEL (reference sequence). The CDR3 is 14 residues long. CDR3 sequence (DNA): TGTGCCAGCAGCATACAAGGGGGCGTCTATGGCTACACCTTC. Translation: CASSIQGGVYGYTF.

The chain has TRBV4-1 and TRBJ1-2, with a weak D call TRBD1 (5 bases). Trimming took 3 bases from V and 7 from J, leaving 12 bases between them. Per the germline V gene, CDR1 is MGHRA and CDR2 is YSYEKL. This CDR3 region has 13 residues. CDR3 DNA sequence: TGCGCCAGCAGCCACGAAACAGGTGTTGGCTACACCTTC. Amino acids: CASSHETGVGYTF.

The rearrangement uses TRBV30 and TRBJ1-3; D may be TRBD1 (5 bases). V dropped 4 bases and J dropped 2 bases, with 6 bases sitting between them. CDR1 is GTSNPN, CDR2 SVGIG, per germline (reference sequence). This CDR3 comprises 12 residues. The CDR3 reads CAWMDTGNTIYF. The CDR3 DNA follows: TGTGCCTGGATGGACACTGGAAACACCATATATTTT.

The rearrangement joins TRBV3-1 (or the pseudogene TRBV3-2) to TRBJ2-5, with 10 bases that match TRBD2. The ends lost 0 bases at V and 5 bases at J; junction bases unmatched: 15. CDR3 size: 19 residues. Per the germline V gene, CDR1 is LGHDT and CDR2 is YNNKEL (reference sequence). DNA for the CDR3: TGTGCCAGCAGCCAAGAAAGGGCACCCGGACTAGCGGTGCCCGAGACCCAGTACTTC. Translation gives CASSQERAPGLAVPETQYF.